The clone carrying this TCR beta chain was counted ten times or more. Its antigen is as yet unknown. A J-beta primer mix and a sample-barcoded 5' primer were used in a second PCR of about 7 to 12 cycles. Each CDR3 protein is one row after TCRdb ran MiXCR on the 5' RACE reads. This repertoire shows around 900,000 distinct CDR3 sequences, about 28% found once; its top ten account for roughly 17%. The data originate from a study of blood T cells in healthy people across ages. Overall study: The capture of about one barcoded beta molecule per two T cells was achieved by template switching. Findings and limits, study-wide: Among T cells, TCR beta diversity per million cells dropped roughly linearly as age rose. Greater diversity and more naive CD4+ cells were seen in long-lived donors than in aged donors.

This CDR3 is built from 14 residues. The trim removed 3 bases at V and 7 bases at J, leaving 4 bases unmatched. Per the germline V gene, CDR1 is DFQATT and CDR2 is SNEGSKA (reference sequence). The authors drew around 9.3 milliliters of peripheral blood from each donor. The receptor was isolated from a woman aged 80 or over in good health. V is TRBV20-1 and J is TRBJ2-5; 14 nucleotides agree with TRBD2. The specimen sequenced was blood. The CDR3 spells CSARTSGGGGTQYF. CDR3 nucleotides: TGCAGTGCTAGGACTAGCGGGGGGGGTGGGACCCAGTACTTC.